Listed below are T cell receptor beta chains from one sample, sequenced in a study of radiotherapy plus CTLA-4 blockade in lung cancer. The repertoire was sequenced with immunoSEQ multiplex PCR; TCRdb's copy has only in-frame clones and lacks some. The data hold about 91,000 clones, with around 72% observed a single time. The sample in question was peripheral blood, obtained from a patient treated with radiotherapy plus ipilimumab. The receptors were sampled from a human donor with non-small cell lung cancer that progressed on radiotherapy plus ipilimumab. Both conserved end residues are part of each CDR3. D genes are given only for firm matches. Clone size is shown for a subset of rows, as once, few, many or a class of expanded clone.

TRBJ2-4 NA NA TRBV5-5 CASSLESEGDIQYF TGTGCCAGCAGCTTGGAATCAGAGGGGGACATTCAGTACTTC
TRBJ2-7 NA NA TRBV2 CASRVTYEQYF TGTGCCAGCAGGGTAACCTACGAGCAGTACTTC
TRBJ1-1 few NA TRBV28 CASTTGSRLNTEAFF TGTGCCAGCACCACAGGGAGTAGGCTGAACACTGAAGCTTTCTTT
TRBJ2-7 NA TRBD2 TRBV5-5 CASSLAGTSKLEQYF TGTGCCAGCAGCTTGGCCGGGACTAGTAAACTCGAGCAGTACTTC
TRBJ2-1 NA TRBD2 TRBV5-4 CASSGSGGQVEQFF TGTGCCAGCAGCGGCTCGGGGGGTCAGGTGGAGCAGTTCTTC
TRBJ2-7 NA NA TRBV7-9 CASSSSDAGLPEQYF TGTGCCAGCAGCTCCTCGGACGCCGGGCTCCCCGAGCAGTACTTC
TRBJ2-5 NA TRBD1 TRBV5-1 CASSLTGTGGVGGETQYF TGCGCCAGCAGCTTAACCGGGACAGGGGGTGTGGGCGGAGAGACCCAGTACTTC
TRBJ1-2 NA NA TRBV4-1 CASSQDGSPYGYTF TGCGCCAGCAGCCAAGATGGAAGTCCCTATGGCTACACCTTC
TRBJ2-2 NA NA TRBV4-2 CASSLNHNTGELFF TGTGCCAGCAGCCTAAACCATAACACCGGGGAGCTGTTTTTT
TRBJ2-1 NA NA TRBV6-5 CASIARGTQVKEQFF TGTGCCAGCATCGCCCGCGGGACTCAAGTCAAAGAGCAGTTCTTC
TRBJ1-2 NA NA TRBV10-3 CASGAASNYGYTF TGTGCCAGCGGAGCAGCTTCGAACTATGGCTACACCTTC
TRBJ2-1 NA NA TRBV5-1 CASSLVQLNEQFF TGCGCCAGCAGCTTGGTACAGCTTAATGAGCAGTTCTTC
TRBJ1-5 NA NA TRBV7-2 CASSFGGDPRVQPQHF TGTGCCAGCAGCTTTGGGGGGGACCCCAGGGTACAGCCCCAGCATTTT
TRBJ1-1 NA TRBD1 TRBV19 CASSPSGGVTEAFF TGTGCCAGTAGTCCCTCAGGGGGCGTGACTGAAGCTTTCTTT
TRBJ1-2 NA NA TRBV7-9 CASSSPMGVGGYTF TGTGCCAGCAGCTCCCCCATGGGGGTGGGTGGCTACACCTTC
TRBJ2-7 NA TRBD2 TRBV20-1 CRAGDAYEQYF TGCAGGGCGGGGGATGCGTACGAGCAGTACTTC
TRBJ2-7 NA NA TRBV18 CASSPFQGGTHEQYF TGTGCCAGCTCACCATTCCAGGGAGGCACCCACGAGCAGTACTTC
TRBJ1-3 NA NA TRBV27 CASCEGGFGGNTIYF TGTGCCAGCTGCGAAGGGGGTTTCGGTGGAAACACCATATATTTT
TRBJ2-1 NA TRBD2 TRBV10-1 CASRELAGGQKQFF TGCGCCAGCAGAGAACTAGCGGGGGGGCAAAAGCAGTTCTTC
TRBJ1-5 NA TRBD1 TRBV6-5 CASSRQGLGNQPQHF TGTGCCAGCAGCCGACAGGGTTTGGGCAATCAGCCCCAGCATTTT
TRBJ2-7 NA TRBD2 TRBV5-1 CASSSTSGTIYEQYF TGCGCCAGCAGCTCGACTAGCGGGACCATATACGAGCAGTACTTC